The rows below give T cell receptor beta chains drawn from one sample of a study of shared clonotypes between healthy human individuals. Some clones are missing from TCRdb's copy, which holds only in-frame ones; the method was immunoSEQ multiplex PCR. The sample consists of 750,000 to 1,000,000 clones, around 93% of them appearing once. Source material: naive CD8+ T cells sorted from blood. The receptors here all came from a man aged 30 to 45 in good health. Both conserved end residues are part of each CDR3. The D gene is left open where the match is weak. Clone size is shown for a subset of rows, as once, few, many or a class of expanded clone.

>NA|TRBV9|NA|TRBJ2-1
CASSLPPRGGDEQFF
TGTGCCAGCAGCCTACCCCCGAGAGGAGGGGATGAGCAGTTCTTC
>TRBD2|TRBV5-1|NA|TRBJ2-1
CASSSGLAGASYNEQFF
TGCGCCAGCAGCTCCGGACTAGCGGGAGCCTCCTACAATGAGCAGTTCTTC
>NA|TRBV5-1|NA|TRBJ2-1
CASSPGLEWSNEQFF
TGCGCCAGCAGCCCGGGACTGGAATGGAGCAATGAGCAGTTCTTC
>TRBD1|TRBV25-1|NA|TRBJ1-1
CASSLRTGLNTEAFF
TGTGCCAGCAGTCTCCGGACAGGACTGAACACTGAAGCTTTCTTT
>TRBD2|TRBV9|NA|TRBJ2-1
CASTSGLAFYNEQFF
TGTGCCAGCACTTCGGGACTAGCATTTTACAATGAGCAGTTCTTC
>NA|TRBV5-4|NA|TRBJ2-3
CASSLGSGADTQYF
TGTGCCAGCAGCTTGGGTTCAGGGGCGGATACGCAGTATTTT
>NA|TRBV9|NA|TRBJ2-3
CASSVPSAGSTDTQYF
TGTGCCAGCAGCGTCCCCTCCGCGGGGTCCACAGATACGCAGTATTTT
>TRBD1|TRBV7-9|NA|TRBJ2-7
CASSPDRAYEQYF
TGTGCCAGCAGCCCCGACAGGGCCTACGAGCAGTACTTC
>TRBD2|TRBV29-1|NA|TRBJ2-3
CSVEDPQTSGGTDTQYF
TGCAGCGTTGAAGATCCCCAGACTAGCGGGGGCACAGATACGCAGTATTTT
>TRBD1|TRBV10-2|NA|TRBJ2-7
CASRGDRSYEQYF
TGCGCCAGCAGGGGGGACAGGAGCTACGAGCAGTACTTC
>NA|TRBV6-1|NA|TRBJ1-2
CASIIQESYGYTF
TGTGCCAGCATCATCCAGGAGAGCTATGGCTACACCTTC
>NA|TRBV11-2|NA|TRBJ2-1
CASSRAGNEQFF
TGTGCCAGCAGTCGTGCTGGCAATGAGCAGTTCTTC
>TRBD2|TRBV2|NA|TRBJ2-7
CASSPSGRAYEQYF
TGTGCCAGCAGTCCCAGCGGGAGGGCCTACGAGCAGTACTTC
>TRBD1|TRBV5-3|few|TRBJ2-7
CASSISGTGTHEQYF
TGTGCCAGCAGCATATCCGGGACAGGGACCCACGAGCAGTACTTC
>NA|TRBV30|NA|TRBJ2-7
CAWSVYRKGYEQYF
TGTGCCTGGAGTGTATATCGTAAGGGTTACGAGCAGTACTTC
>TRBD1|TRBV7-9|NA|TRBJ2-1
CASSLQGARNEQFF
TGTGCCAGCAGCTTACAGGGGGCCCGCAATGAGCAGTTCTTC
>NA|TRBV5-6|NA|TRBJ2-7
CASSLGGNSYEQYF
TGTGCCAGCAGCTTGGGAGGGAATTCCTACGAGCAGTACTTC
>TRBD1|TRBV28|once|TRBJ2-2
CASKLQGAIGELFF
TGTGCCAGCAAACTCCAGGGGGCTATCGGGGAGCTGTTTTTT
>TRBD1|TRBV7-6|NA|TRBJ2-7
CASSPKTGSYEQYF
TGTGCCAGCAGCCCAAAGACAGGGTCCTACGAGCAGTACTTC
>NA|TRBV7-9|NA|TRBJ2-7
CASSPATSYEQYF
TGTGCCAGCAGCCCGGCTACGTCCTACGAGCAGTACTTC
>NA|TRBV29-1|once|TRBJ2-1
CSVVWQGYVEQFF
TGCAGCGTTGTCTGGCAGGGGTATGTTGAGCAGTTCTTC
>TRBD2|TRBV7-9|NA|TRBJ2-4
CASSLMVAGGSLAKNIQYF
TGTGCCAGCAGCTTAATGGTAGCGGGGGGATCCTTAGCCAAAAACATTCAGTACTTC